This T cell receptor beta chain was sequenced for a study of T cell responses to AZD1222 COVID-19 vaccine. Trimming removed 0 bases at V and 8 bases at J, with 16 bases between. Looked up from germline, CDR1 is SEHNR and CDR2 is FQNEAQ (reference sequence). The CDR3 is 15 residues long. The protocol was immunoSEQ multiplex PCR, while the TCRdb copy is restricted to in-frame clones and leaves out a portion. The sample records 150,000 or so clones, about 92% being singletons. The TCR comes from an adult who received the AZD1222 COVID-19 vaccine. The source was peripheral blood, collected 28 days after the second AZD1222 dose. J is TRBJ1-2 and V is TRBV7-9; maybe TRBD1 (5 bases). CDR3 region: CASSLALDMGGGYTF. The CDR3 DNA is TGTGCCAGCAGCTTAGCCCTGGACATGGGAGGCGGCTACACCTTC.